This T cell receptor beta chain was captured by sequencing in a study of response to subunit inactivated influenza vaccine. Study-wide results and limits: Few new T cells, the authors suggested, are recruited by each seasonal influenza vaccination.

One entry per CDR3 protein, called by TCRdb with MiXCR from the RT-PCR reads. The data hold hundreds of thousands of distinct CDR3 sequences, with 6.5% to 8% observed a single time. This clonotype was observed a few times. Its target is not known. The CDR3 totals 13 residues. Germline CDR1 reads MNHEY; CDR2 reads SVGEGT. V was trimmed by 6 bases and J by 6 bases, leaving 15 bases between them. This clonotype was sampled from a man between 50 and 75 years old who received an inactivated influenza vaccine. The gene calls are TRBV6-2 or TRBV6-3 and TRBJ2-7; no reliable D call. The specimen was PBMCs from blood, collected roughly 24 months after vaccination. CDR3 region: CASSDLTGSEQYF. The CDR3 bases are TGTGCCAGCAGCGACCTAACCGGTTCCGAGCAGTACTTC.